The 20 T cell receptor beta chains listed next were all sequenced from one sample in a study of shared clonotypes between healthy human individuals. The repertoire was sequenced with immunoSEQ multiplex PCR; TCRdb's copy has only in-frame clones and lacks some. The data hold about 2 million clones, with roughly 94% observed a single time. Naive CD8 cells lacked CD45RO and underwent positive selection for CCR7, leaving out terminally differentiated effector memory CD45RA+ cells. The sample was naive CD8+ T cells sorted from blood. These receptor sequences come from a man between 18 and 35 years old in good health.

The V call is TRBV19, the J call TRBJ1-5; 10 bases align to TRBD1. The length of the CDR3 is 16 residues. The J segment lost 1 base and the V segment lost 6 bases, leaving 6 bases of the junction unmatched. CDR1 is LNHDA and CDR2 is SQIVND in the germline V gene (reference sequence). The CDR3 nucleotides are TGTGCCAGTAGCGACAGGGGGCTCGGGAGCAATCAGCCCCAGCATTTT. It specifies CASSDRGLGSNQPQHF. The whole variable domain, filled in from reference TRBV19 and TRBJ1-5, reads DGGITQSPKYLFRKEGQNVTLSCEQNLNHDAMYWYRQDPGQGLRLIYYSQIVNDFQKGDIAEGYSVSREKKESFPLTVTSAQKNPTAFYLCASSDRGLGSNQPQHFGDGTRLSIL.

This chain uses TRBV6-5 with TRBJ2-7; no reliable D call. This CDR3 has 14 amino acids. Per germline, CDR1 MNHEY and CDR2 SVGAGI. Trimming shortened V by 6 bases and J by 7 bases, and 19 bases separated the two germline ends. CDR3 loop: CASRLAGRHKEQYF. DNA for the CDR3: TGTGCCAGCAGGCTTGCCGGGCGGCATAAGGAGCAGTACTTC.

This chain connects TRBV19 to TRBJ1-6; tentative D call: TRBD1 (5 bases). Germline V gene data show CDR1 as LNHDA and CDR2 as SQIVND (reference sequence). Trimming cost V 5 bases and J 8 bases, with 10 bases left between them. The CDR3 sequence is 13 residues long. CDR3 region: CASSGQGYSPLHF. CDR3 sequence (DNA): TGTGCCAGTAGTGGGCAGGGTTATTCACCCCTCCACTTT.

The chain combines TRBV10-3 with TRBJ2-7; D is undetermined. The V and J ends lost 2 bases and 7 bases respectively, with 6 bases between them. The V gene's germline CDR1 is ENHRY and CDR2 SYGVKD. This CDR3 has 11 amino acids. The CDR3 protein is CAISERWEQYF. In DNA, the CDR3 is TGTGCCATCAGTGAGCGGTGGGAGCAGTACTTC.

The rearrangement joins TRBV30 to TRBJ1-5; 8 bases are shared with TRBD1. The CDR3 consists of 14 residues. V lost 1 base to trimming and J lost 6 bases; unmatched junction nucleotides: 5. The germline CDR1 and CDR2 sequences are GTSNPN and SVGIG (reference sequence). This CDR3 reads CAWSGKTGAQPQHF. DNA for the CDR3: TGTGCCTGGAGTGGAAAGACAGGGGCTCAGCCCCAGCATTTT.

This rearrangement joins TRBV19 to TRBJ2-1, with 8 nucleotides matching TRBD1. J lost 0 bases, V lost 6 bases, and 4 bases had no gene match. Germline V lookup: CDR1 LNHDA, CDR2 SQIVND (reference sequence). This CDR3 is 15 amino acids long. The CDR3: CASRRQGSSYNEQFF. In nucleotides, the CDR3 is TGTGCCAGTAGACGACAGGGGAGCTCCTACAATGAGCAGTTCTTC.

The chain joins TRBV27 to TRBJ2-7; D gene ambiguous. Germline V gene sequence: CDR1 MNHEY, CDR2 SMNVEV (reference sequence). The CDR3 is made up of 16 amino acids. Trimming removed 4 bases from V and 4 bases from J, with 20 bases in between. The CDR3 nucleotides read TGTGCCAGCAGTTACAGCTGGGGTCAGACGAGTTACGAGCAGTACTTC. Protein product: CASSYSWGQTSYEQYF.

As to this clone: This same CDR3 is encoded by further DNA sequences in the sample. This chain joins TRBV27 and TRBJ2-6, with unresolved D. This CDR3 is 15 amino acids long. The V and J ends lost 2 bases and 0 bases respectively, with 5 bases between them. Looked up from germline, CDR1 is MNHEY and CDR2 is SMNVEV (reference sequence). CDR3 nucleotide sequence: TGTGCCAGCAGTTTAGGTCTCTCTGGGGCCAACGTCCTGACTTTC. Residues: CASSLGLSGANVLTF. Complete variable domain (other parts from reference TRBV27 and TRBJ2-6): EAQVTQNPRYLITVTGKKLTVTCSQNMNHEYMSWYRQDPGLGLRQIYYSMNVEVTDKGDVPEGYKVSRKEKRNFPLILESPSPNQTSLYFCASSLGLSGANVLTFGAGSRLTVL.

The V call is TRBV30, the J call TRBJ2-7, with a possible D match to TRBD2 (5 bases). CDR1 and CDR2 from the germline V gene are GTSNPN and SVGIG (reference sequence). V was cut by 2 bases and J by 6 bases, with 20 bases left in between. The CDR3 is made up of 15 amino acids. CDR3 amino acids: CAWSPLETGPGEQYF. Written as DNA, the CDR3 is TGTGCCTGGAGTCCACTAGAGACTGGCCCTGGCGAGCAGTACTTC.

The V gene is TRBV6-1, the J gene TRBJ2-1; maybe TRBD1 (5 bases). Germline loops: CDR1 MNHNS, CDR2 SASEGT. Trimming removed 5 bases at V and 8 bases at J, with 10 bases between. CDR3 size: 12 residues. CDR3 coding DNA: TGTGCCAGCAGTCTGGGCAGGGATGAGCAGTTCTTC. Protein sequence: CASSLGRDEQFF.

Notes on this clone: In the same sample, other DNA sequences code for this CDR3. The chain has TRBV27 and TRBJ2-7; D is tentatively TRBD1 or TRBD2 (5 bases each). Germline V CDR1 and CDR2: MNHEY, SMNVEV (reference sequence). V was cut by 3 bases and J by 3 bases, with 12 bases left in between. This CDR3 has 14 residues. The CDR3 nucleotides are TGTGCCAGCAGTTTCGGCGGGCAGGGCTACGAGCAGTACTTC. Its protein is CASSFGGQGYEQYF.

The V and J genes are TRBV4-3 and TRBJ2-2; D may match TRBD1 or TRBD2 (5 bases each). The CDR3 runs 15 residues. With 0 bases removed from V and 1 base from J, the gap between germline ends came to 6 bases. Per germline, CDR1 LGHNA and CDR2 YSLEER. The CDR3 reads CASSQERGNTGELFF. DNA of the CDR3: TGCGCCAGCAGCCAAGAGAGGGGGAACACCGGGGAGCTGTTTTTT.

The chain recombines TRBV6-6 with TRBJ2-3, with unresolved D. The V end was cut by 6 bases, the J end by 3 bases, with 19 bases between. Germline V gene lookup returns CDR1 MNHNY and CDR2 SVGAGI (reference sequence). This CDR3 is built from 16 residues. DNA for the CDR3: TGTGCCAGCAGACACGAAATAGCAGACCTAACAGATACGCAGTATTTT. Translated: CASRHEIADLTDTQYF.

The chain employs TRBV11-2 and TRBJ2-1, with D uncertain. The CDR3 loop spans 13 amino acids. Trimming removed 4 bases from V and 2 bases from J, with 6 bases in between. Germline V lookup: CDR1 SGHAT, CDR2 FQNNGV. The CDR3 is CASSSPPYNEQFF. The CDR3 coding sequence is TGTGCCAGCAGCTCTCCACCCTACAATGAGCAGTTCTTC.

V and J are TRBV10-3 and TRBJ1-2, with 9 nucleotides matching TRBD1. Trimming took 3 bases from V and 5 from J; bases not matched to a gene: 7. CDR1 and CDR2 (germline): ENHRY, SYGVKD. The CDR3 is 15 residues long. The CDR3 nucleotides are TGTGCCATCAGTGACCATCTACAGGGGGCTTATGGCTACACCTTC. As protein: CAISDHLQGAYGYTF.

The V and J genes are TRBV7-9 and TRBJ2-1; the match to TRBD1 covers 8 bases. Germline CDR1 reads SEHNR; CDR2 reads FQNEAQ (reference sequence). The CDR3 sequence is 14 residues long. The junction had 3 bases not matched to a gene; V was cut back by 3 bases and J by 5 bases. The CDR3 region has the DNA TGTGCCAGCAGCTTGGACAGGGACGACAATGAGCAGTTCTTC. Translation gives CASSLDRDDNEQFF.

A word on this clone: The sample carries other DNA sequences with the same CDR3. The chain combines TRBV6-1 with TRBJ2-7; D uncertain. Per the germline V gene, CDR1 is MNHNS and CDR2 is SASEGT. This CDR3 is built from 14 residues. Trimming pared 1 base from V and 3 bases from J, leaving 10 bases between. CDR3 residues: CASSEVGSGYEQYF. The CDR3 nucleotides are TGTGCCAGCAGTGAAGTGGGGTCAGGCTACGAGCAGTACTTC.

J is TRBJ2-1 and V is TRBV19; 10 nucleotides line up with TRBD2. The CDR3 has 15 residues. Trimming took 1 base from V and 8 from J; bases not matched to a gene: 5. The V gene's germline CDR1 is LNHDA and CDR2 SQIVND (reference sequence). CDR3 sequence: CASSIGPGTSDEQFF. The CDR3 DNA reads TGTGCCAGTAGTATAGGCCCCGGGACTAGCGATGAGCAGTTCTTC. The entire variable domain, with the rest obtained from reference TRBV19 and TRBJ2-1, is as follows: DGGITQSPKYLFRKEGQNVTLSCEQNLNHDAMYWYRQDPGQGLRLIYYSQIVNDFQKGDIAEGYSVSREKKESFPLTVTSAQKNPTAFYLCASSIGPGTSDEQFFGPGTRLTVL.

The chain employs TRBV6-1 and TRBJ2-7; perhaps TRBD1 as D (5 bases). The V end was cut by 10 bases, the J end by 1 base, with 11 bases between. The germline V gene encodes CDR1 MNHNS and CDR2 SASEGT. This CDR3 has 12 residues. In DNA form, the CDR3 reads TGTGCCACAAAGACAGCTTCCTACGAGCAGTACTTC. Translating it yields CATKTASYEQYF.

The rearrangement uses TRBV11-3 and TRBJ1-1; D is possibly TRBD1 (5 bases). The V gene's germline CDR1 is SGHNT and CDR2 YENEEA. The CDR3 totals 17 residues. V was pared by 0 bases and J by 6 bases, with 20 bases between. DNA for the CDR3: TGTGCCAGCAGCTTAGACAGGGTACCCTCGCGCACGCCTGAAGCTTTCTTT. Residues: CASSLDRVPSRTPEAFF.